This T cell receptor beta chain was sequenced in a study of blood T cell repertoires in COVID-19. At the level of the study: COVID-19 samples, acute and convalescent, were from the United States, Italy and Spain. Sources were T cells, B-cell-depleted T cells, or PBMCs; the material itself was cDNA or gDNA.

This CDR3 region has 12 residues. V was pared by 6 bases and J by 10 bases, with 14 bases between. CDR1 and CDR2 from the germline V gene are MDHEN and SYDVKM. As originally analysed: Amplification of reference gene primers was used by the study to estimate nucleated cell counts. Using immunoSEQ multiplex PCR, the repertoire was profiled, and TCRdb retains in-frame clones only, with some absent. V and J calls and clone size are copied from that table; D and trimming were computed from the DNA. The sample includes tens of thousands of clones, more than 80% of them seen just once. Material: peripheral blood. The clonotype originates from a man aged 50-59 years with COVID-19, enrolled during active disease. V gene TRBV28 combines with J gene TRBJ2-3; D possibly corresponds to TRBD1 (5 bases). In nucleotides, the CDR3 is TGTGCCAGCAGCATCGGACACTTCGCGCAGTATTTT. Amino acid sequence: CASSIGHFAQYF.